Included here is one TCR beta chain sequence, with context. Antigen specificity is unknown. These data come from a study of blood T cells in healthy people across ages. Study as a whole: Per two T cells, about one barcoded beta molecule was captured through template switching. Study conclusions and caveats: Roughly linear age-related decline in beta diversity appeared, significant by age 40. Both higher diversity and more naive CD4+ cells marked long-lived donors when set against aged donors.

This CDR3 spans 15 amino acids. Germline V gives CDR1 SGHTA, CDR2 FQGTGA. V lost 1 base to trimming and J lost 3 bases, with 12 bases between them. Primed by a sample-barcoded 5' primer and a J-beta primer mix, a second PCR proceeded for 7 to 11 cycles. Each CDR3 protein is one row after TCRdb ran MiXCR on the 5' RACE reads. The table records around 800,000 distinct CDR3 sequences, about 62% of them present only once. Extracted total RNA amounted to at least 6 micrograms for each sample. The rearrangement uses TRBV7-3 and TRBJ2-5, with TRBD2 as a possible D gene (5 bases). The sequencing sample was made of blood. The sequence was obtained from a man under 40 in good health. CDR3: CASSLNPGVEETQYF. CDR3 DNA sequence: TGTGCCAGCAGCTTAAACCCCGGGGTGGAAGAGACCCAGTACTTC. Full variable domain (outside the CDR3, taken from reference TRBV7-3 and TRBJ2-5): GAGVSQTPSNKVTEKGKYVELRCDPISGHTALYWYRQSLGQGPEFLIYFQGTGAADDSGLPNDRFFAVRPEGSVSTLKIQRTERGDSAVYLCASSLNPGVEETQYFGPGTRLLVL.